The 21 T cell receptor beta chains below all came from one sample that was sequenced in a study of post-analysis software for immune sequencing data. Notes on the study in general: TRBV5-6, TRBV5-1 and TRBV20-1 belonged to a set of roughly five TRBV segments that were more frequent in patients than controls.

No antigen has been identified for these receptors. The authors incorporated unique molecular identifiers into the TCR beta cDNA libraries. TCRdb redid the calling of the PCR reads with MiXCR, one entry per CDR3 protein. Among about 430,000 distinct CDR3 sequences listed, approximately 37% were seen once. Sample: blood. These receptors came from a girl aged 2 to 9 with multiple sclerosis.

This clonotype was seen more than once but under ten times. This chain connects TRBV6-6 to TRBJ1-2; D is undetermined. Trimming removed 7 bases from V and 7 bases from J, with 13 bases in between. There are 12 residues in the CDR3. The germline CDR1 and CDR2 sequences are MNHNY and SVGAGI (reference sequence). The CDR3: CASNSREGGYTF. CDR3 nucleotide sequence: TGTGCCAGCAACTCACGGGAAGGTGGCTACACCTTC.

This clonotype was detected only a few times. This chain uses TRBV6-1 with TRBJ1-2; D unresolved. The CDR3 contains 17 residues. The germline V and J ends were trimmed by 7 bases and 0 bases, with 21 bases remaining between them. CDR1 and CDR2 (germline): MNHNS, SASEGT. The CDR3 DNA sequence: TGTGCCAGCATGGGTCCCTACGGGCGCCTAGCTAACTATGGCTACACCTTC. Translated: CASMGPYGRLANYGYTF.

This clonotype was found a few times. The rearrangement links TRBV7-2 to TRBJ2-5; 12 bases agree with TRBD2. V lost 6 bases, J lost 11 bases, and 16 bases stayed unmatched. CDR3 size: 16 residues. The germline gives CDR1 SGHTA, CDR2 FQGNSA. CDR3 loop: CASSNHRTSGTREQYF. In DNA, the CDR3 is TGTGCCAGCAGTAACCACAGGACTAGCGGGACTCGGGAGCAGTACTTC.

This rearrangement joins TRBV24-1 to TRBJ2-1; TRBD1 aligns across 8 bases. The CDR3 runs 13 residues. CDR1 is KGHDR and CDR2 is SFDVKD in the germline V gene. V was clipped by 10 bases and J by 10 bases; unmatched bases: 11. The CDR3 sequence is CATHDRGAYEQFF. The CDR3 coding sequence is TGTGCCACTCACGACAGGGGCGCCTACGAGCAGTTCTTC.

This clonotype was seen a few times. Written as DNA, the CDR3 is TGTGCCATTCTTGACAGGGACTCCTACGAGCAGTACTTC. This gives the protein CAILDRDSYEQYF. The gene calls are TRBV10-3 and TRBJ2-7; 7 nucleotides match TRBD1. CDR1 ENHRY and CDR2 SYGVKD come from the germline V gene. The CDR3 runs to 13 residues. Trimming at V came to 9 bases and at J to 0 bases, leaving 5 bases not matched to a gene.

This chain uses TRBV20-1 with TRBJ2-7, with TRBD2 as a possible D gene (6 bases). Germline V gene sequence: CDR1 DFQATT, CDR2 SNEGSKA (reference sequence). The V gene lost 1 base and the J gene lost 6 bases, with 13 bases spanning the gap. The CDR3 is 13 amino acids. CDR3 protein: CSARGPTSTEQYF. DNA for the CDR3: TGCAGTGCTAGAGGCCCAACTAGCACCGAGCAGTACTTC.

The chain joins TRBV25-1 to TRBJ1-1, with no clear D. The CDR3 extends over 12 amino acids. Between the trimmed V and J ends, which lost 1 base and 6 bases, there was a span of 6 bases. The germline gives CDR1 MGHDK, CDR2 SYGVNS. The CDR3 nucleotides read TGTGCCAGCAGTGAATCCTATTCTGAAGCTTTCTTT. Amino acids: CASSESYSEAFF.

This rearrangement joins TRBV11-1 to TRBJ2-1; no firm D call. Germline V gives CDR1 SGHAT, CDR2 FQDESV (reference sequence). The CDR3 covers 15 residues. Trimming stripped 4 bases from V and 7 bases from J, with 17 bases between. CDR3 in amino acids: CASSSVLQGRNEQFF. CDR3 DNA sequence: TGTGCCAGCAGCTCAGTCCTCCAAGGGCGAAATGAGCAGTTCTTC.

J is TRBJ2-7 and V is TRBV7-9; TRBD2 matches 7 bases. Per the germline V gene, CDR1 is SEHNR and CDR2 is FQNEAQ (reference sequence). This CDR3 is built from 15 residues. The V segment lost 5 bases and the J segment 3 bases; nucleotides outside the gene matches: 10. The CDR3 is CASSPSGTQLYEQYF. Here the CDR3 DNA reads TGTGCCAGCAGCCCGAGCGGGACCCAGCTCTACGAGCAGTACTTC.

The chain is built from TRBV20-1 and TRBJ2-3; tentatively, D is TRBD1 (5 bases). CDR3 size: 13 residues. CDR1 is DFQATT, CDR2 SNEGSKA, per germline (reference sequence). The V and J ends lost 7 bases and 4 bases respectively, with 15 bases between them. In DNA form, the CDR3 reads TGCAGTGAAGAACAGGCTCCACCAGATACGCAGTATTTT. Translated: CSEEQAPPDTQYF.

The chain joins TRBV29-1 to TRBJ1-5; possible D gene TRBD1, 6 bases. CDR3 size: 17 residues. CDR1 SQVTM and CDR2 ANQGSEA come from the germline V gene. V was cut by 4 bases and J by 2 bases, with 21 bases left in between. CDR3 loop: CSVVVGQGWGGNQPQHF. For the CDR3, the DNA is TGCAGCGTTGTCGTGGGCCAGGGGTGGGGCGGCAATCAGCCCCAGCATTTT.

The rearrangement uses TRBV3-1 and TRBJ2-3; no reliable D call. The length of the CDR3 is 15 residues. Trimming removed 1 base from V and 2 bases from J, with 10 bases in between. The germline V gene encodes CDR1 LGHDT and CDR2 YNNKEL (reference sequence). CDR3 sequence: CASSQAGGFTDTQYF. The CDR3 nucleotides read TGTGCCAGCAGCCAAGCGGGCGGATTCACAGATACGCAGTATTTT.

As regards this clonotype: This may arise from a read error, as a much more abundant clone is one base away. The V call is TRBV3-1, the J call TRBJ2-1; 11 bases are shared with TRBD1. Germline V lookup: CDR1 LGHDT, CDR2 YNNKEL (reference sequence). The CDR3 sequence is 14 residues long. CDR3 bases: TGTGCCGGCAGCCAAGGGACAGGGGGCAATGAGCAGTTCTTC. It translates to CAGSQGTGGNEQFF.

This clonotype was picked up a small number of times. This chain uses TRBV3-1 with TRBJ2-4, with 7 bases matching TRBD1. The DNA end is more similar to TRBJ2-7, so the J call may be wrong. The CDR3 totals 14 residues. From germline, CDR1 is LGHDT and CDR2 YNNKEL (reference sequence). As DNA, the CDR3 is TGTGCCAGCAGCCTGACAGGGTCTGGCTACGAGCAGTACTTC. Translating gives CASSLTGSGYEQYF.

The V call is TRBV13, the J call TRBJ2-7; D may be TRBD1 (5 bases). The V gene lost 5 bases and the J gene lost 2 bases, with 16 bases spanning the gap. Germline V gene sequence: CDR1 PRHDT, CDR2 FYEKMQ (reference sequence). CDR3 size: 15 residues. The CDR3, as DNA: TGTGCCAGCAGCACCAACCCGACAGTTACCTACGAGCAGTACTTC. Its protein product is CASSTNPTVTYEQYF.

The chain joins TRBV6-2 or TRBV6-3 to TRBJ2-1; D remains ambiguous. The CDR3 length is 12 residues. The V end was cut by 1 base, the J end by 5 bases, with 3 bases between. Germline-derived CDR1 and CDR2 are MNHEY and SVGEGT. CDR3 region: CASSYWDNEQFF. The CDR3 DNA sequence: TGTGCCAGCAGTTACTGGGACAATGAGCAGTTCTTC.

This clonotype has just a few counts. This chain joins TRBV15 and TRBJ2-7; D unclear. V gave up 1 base and J gave up 0 bases, with 7 bases separating them. There are 14 residues in the CDR3. The V gene's germline CDR1 is LNHNV and CDR2 YYDKDF (reference sequence). The CDR3 sequence: CATSRAASSYEQYF. CDR3 DNA sequence: TGTGCCACCAGCAGAGCGGCATCCTCCTACGAGCAGTACTTC.

A few counts support this clonotype. A much larger clone lies a single base off, so this may be a read error. This rearrangement joins TRBV28 to TRBJ2-7, with no clear D. The CDR3 totals 11 residues. The germline V gene has CDR1 MDHEN and CDR2 SYDVKM. The V end was cut by 6 bases, the J end by 3 bases, with 6 bases between. This CDR3 reads CASRYLYEQYF. The CDR3 nucleotides read TGTGCCAGCAGGTACCTCTACGAGCAGTACTTC. The entire variable domain, with the rest obtained from reference TRBV28 and TRBJ2-7, is as follows: DVKVTQSSRYLVKRTGEKVFLECVQDMDHENMFWYRQDPGLGLRLIYFSYDVKMKEKGDIPEGYSVSREKKERFSLILESASTNQTSMYLCASRYLYEQYFGPGTRLTVT.

This clonotype was found a few times. V is TRBV20-1 and J is TRBJ2-1; TRBD2 matches 11 bases. The CDR3 loop spans 14 amino acids. Looked up from germline, CDR1 is DFQATT and CDR2 is SNEGSKA (reference sequence). V shed 3 bases, J shed 7 bases, and the junction held 5 bases outside the gene matches. This CDR3 is CSASTSGSNNEQFF. CDR3 DNA sequence: TGCAGTGCTAGTACTAGCGGGAGTAATAATGAGCAGTTCTTC.

CDR3 region: CASSLFLAGGNEQFF. The CDR3 DNA follows: TGTGCCAGCAGTTTATTTCTAGCGGGAGGCAATGAGCAGTTCTTC. The rearrangement uses TRBV27 and TRBJ2-1, with 11 positions matching TRBD2. J lost 6 bases, V lost 1 base, and 2 bases had no gene match. In germline, CDR1 is MNHEY, CDR2 SMNVEV (reference sequence). This CDR3 spans 15 amino acids.

This clonotype has a handful of counts. The J gene is TRBJ2-1, the V gene TRBV13; 12 positions match TRBD2. The CDR3 is made up of 15 amino acids. After removal of 4 bases from V and 9 bases from J, the junction contained 7 bases not matched to a gene. Germline CDR1 is PRHDT and CDR2 is FYEKMQ (reference sequence). The CDR3 loop is CASSSGLAGITEQFF. The CDR3 DNA is TGTGCCAGCAGCTCCGGACTAGCGGGAATTACTGAGCAGTTCTTC. The full variable domain, its missing parts supplied by reference TRBV13 and TRBJ2-1, is AAGVIQSPRHLIKEKRETATLKCYPIPRHDTVYWYQQGPGQDPQFLISFYEKMQSDKGSIPDRFSAQQFSDYHSELNMSSLELGDSALYFCASSSGLAGITEQFFGPGTRLTVL.